The 4 T cell receptor beta chains given below trace back to one sample, sequenced in a study of OX40 agonist ivuxolimab in advanced cancers. Assay: immunoSEQ multiplex PCR; the TCRdb copy retains only in-frame clones and omits some. The table includes tens of thousands of clones, less than 95% detected once. The input for sequencing was CD4+ or CD8+ T cells sorted from blood, taken in a trial of the OX40 agonist ivuxolimab. The receptors come from an adult with an advanced solid tumor such as melanoma, head and neck, liver or kidney cancer.

With regard to this clone: Distinct nucleotide sequences in the sample also encode this CDR3. The V and J genes are TRBV11-3 and TRBJ2-7; D not resolved. Trimming removed 1 base at V and 0 bases at J, with 7 bases between. CDR1 and CDR2 (germline): SGHNT, YENEEA. CDR3 size: 14 residues. CDR3 protein: CASSLGLNSYEQYF. DNA for the CDR3: TGTGCCAGCAGCTTAGGTCTGAACTCCTACGAGCAGTACTTC.

CDR3 DNA sequence: TGTGCCAGCAGTTACGGGGAGCTCTACGAGCAGTACTTC. Protein sequence: CASSYGELYEQYF. This chain links TRBV6-5 with TRBJ2-7; D is perhaps TRBD2 (5 bases). The CDR3 length is 13 residues. V lost 2 bases to trimming and J lost 3 bases, with 8 bases between them. The germline gives CDR1 MNHEY, CDR2 SVGAGI.

The V and J genes are TRBV11-3 and TRBJ2-1; 15 bases agree with TRBD2. Germline assignment: CDR1 SGHNT and CDR2 YENEEA. Trimming at V came to 5 bases and at J to 10 bases, leaving 6 bases not matched to a gene. The CDR3 covers 15 residues. The CDR3 loop reads CASSLGLAGGEEQFF. The CDR3 DNA reads TGTGCCAGCAGCCTCGGACTAGCGGGAGGGGAAGAGCAGTTCTTC.

This clone was seen only once. The chain couples TRBV6-1 to TRBJ2-7, with 10 bases matching TRBD1. Per germline, CDR1 MNHNS and CDR2 SASEGT. There are 14 residues in the CDR3. J was trimmed by 5 bases and V by 7 bases; bases with no gene match: 8. The CDR3 sequence is CASKPGQGFDEQYF. CDR3 DNA: TGTGCCAGCAAACCGGGACAGGGGTTCGACGAGCAGTACTTC.